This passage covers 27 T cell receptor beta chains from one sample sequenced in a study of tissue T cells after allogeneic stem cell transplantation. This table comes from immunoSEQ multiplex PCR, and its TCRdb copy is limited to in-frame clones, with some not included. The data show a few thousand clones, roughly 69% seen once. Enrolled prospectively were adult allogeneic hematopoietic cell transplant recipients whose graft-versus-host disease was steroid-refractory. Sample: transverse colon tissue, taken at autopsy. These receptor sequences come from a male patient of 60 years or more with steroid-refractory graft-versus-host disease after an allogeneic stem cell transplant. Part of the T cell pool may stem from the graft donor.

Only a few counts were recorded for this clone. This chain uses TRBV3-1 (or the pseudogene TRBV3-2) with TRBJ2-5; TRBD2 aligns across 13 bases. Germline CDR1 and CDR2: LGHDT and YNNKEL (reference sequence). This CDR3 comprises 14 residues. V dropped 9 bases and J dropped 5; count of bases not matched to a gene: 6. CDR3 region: CASTSGGERETQYF. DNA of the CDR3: TGTGCCAGTACTAGCGGGGGGGAGAGGGAGACCCAGTACTTC.

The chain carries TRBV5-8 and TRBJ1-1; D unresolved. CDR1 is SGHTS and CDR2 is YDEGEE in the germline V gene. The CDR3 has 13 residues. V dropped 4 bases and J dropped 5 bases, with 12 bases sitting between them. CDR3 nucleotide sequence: TGTGCCAGCAGCCGCCATCTAGGGACTGAAGCTTTCTTT. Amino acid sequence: CASSRHLGTEAFF.

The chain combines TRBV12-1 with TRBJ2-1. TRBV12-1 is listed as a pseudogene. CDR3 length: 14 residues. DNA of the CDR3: TGTGCCAGCAGCTCGAACCTGGATCGTCGTGAGCAGTTCTTC. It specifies CASSSNLDRREQFF.

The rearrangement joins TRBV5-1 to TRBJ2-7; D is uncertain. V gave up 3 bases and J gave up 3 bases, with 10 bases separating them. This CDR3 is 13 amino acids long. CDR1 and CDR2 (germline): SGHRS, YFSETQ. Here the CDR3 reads CASSSPDVYEQYF. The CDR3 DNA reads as TGCGCCAGCAGCTCCCCTGACGTCTACGAGCAGTACTTC.

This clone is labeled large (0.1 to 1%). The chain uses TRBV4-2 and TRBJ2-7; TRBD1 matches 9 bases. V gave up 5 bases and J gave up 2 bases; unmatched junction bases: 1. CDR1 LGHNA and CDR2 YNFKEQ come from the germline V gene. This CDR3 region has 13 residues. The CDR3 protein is CASSGQGPYEQYF. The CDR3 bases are TGTGCCAGCAGCGGACAGGGGCCCTACGAGCAGTACTTC.

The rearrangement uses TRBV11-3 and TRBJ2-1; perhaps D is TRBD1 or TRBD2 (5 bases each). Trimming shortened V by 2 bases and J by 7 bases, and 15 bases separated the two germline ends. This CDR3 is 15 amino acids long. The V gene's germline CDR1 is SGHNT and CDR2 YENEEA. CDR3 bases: TGTGCCAGCAGCTTAACTCCGGGACCACTAAATGAGCAGTTCTTC. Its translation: CASSLTPGPLNEQFF.

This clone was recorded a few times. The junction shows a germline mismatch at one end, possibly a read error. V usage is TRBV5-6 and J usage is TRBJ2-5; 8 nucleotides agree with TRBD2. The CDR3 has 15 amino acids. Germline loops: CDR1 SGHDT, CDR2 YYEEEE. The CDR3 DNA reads TGTGCCCGCAGCTGGGGGGCCGGGGGGGGAGAGACCCAGTACTTC. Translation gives CARSWGAGGGETQYF.

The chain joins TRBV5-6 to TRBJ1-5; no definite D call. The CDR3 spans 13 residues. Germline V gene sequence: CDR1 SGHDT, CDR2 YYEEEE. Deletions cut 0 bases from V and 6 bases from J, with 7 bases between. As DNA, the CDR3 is TGTGCCAGCAGCTTGGCCGCAGGTCAGCCCCAGCATTTT. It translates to CASSLAAGQPQHF.

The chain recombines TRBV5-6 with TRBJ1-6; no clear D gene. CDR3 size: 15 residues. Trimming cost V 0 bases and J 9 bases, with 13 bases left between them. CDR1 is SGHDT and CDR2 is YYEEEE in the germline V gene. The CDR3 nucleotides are TGTGCCAGCAGCTTGGAAACGGGCCCCAGTTCACCCCTCCACTTT. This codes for CASSLETGPSSPLHF.

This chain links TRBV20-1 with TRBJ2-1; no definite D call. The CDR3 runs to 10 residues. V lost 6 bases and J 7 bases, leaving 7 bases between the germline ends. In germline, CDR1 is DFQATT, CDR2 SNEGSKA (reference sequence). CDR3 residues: CSAERNEQFF. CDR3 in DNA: TGCAGTGCGGAACGTAATGAGCAGTTCTTC.

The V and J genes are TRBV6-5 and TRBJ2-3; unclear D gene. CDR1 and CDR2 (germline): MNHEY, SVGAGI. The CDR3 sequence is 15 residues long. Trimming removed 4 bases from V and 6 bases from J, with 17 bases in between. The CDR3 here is CASSSLGLTGDTQYF. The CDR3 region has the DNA TGTGCCAGCAGTTCCCTCGGGCTGACCGGGGATACGCAGTATTTT.

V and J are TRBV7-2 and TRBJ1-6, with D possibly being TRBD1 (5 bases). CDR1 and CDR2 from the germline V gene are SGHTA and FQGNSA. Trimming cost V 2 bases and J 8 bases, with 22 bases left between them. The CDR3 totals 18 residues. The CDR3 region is CASSLSFSVGQGHSPLHF. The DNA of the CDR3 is TGTGCCAGCAGCTTATCTTTCTCGGTGGGGCAGGGACATTCACCCCTCCACTTT.

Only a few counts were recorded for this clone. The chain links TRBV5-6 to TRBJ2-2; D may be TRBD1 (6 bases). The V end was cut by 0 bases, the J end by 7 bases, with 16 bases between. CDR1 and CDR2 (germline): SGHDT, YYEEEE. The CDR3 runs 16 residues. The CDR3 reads CASSLDGRGWVGELFF. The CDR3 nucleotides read TGTGCCAGCAGCTTGGACGGCAGGGGTTGGGTCGGGGAGCTGTTTTTT. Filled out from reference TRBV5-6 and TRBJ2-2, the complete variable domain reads DAGVTQSPTHLIKTRGQQVTLRCSPKSGHDTVSWYQQALGQGPQFIFQYYEEEERQRGNFPDRFSGHQFPNYSSELNVNALLLGDSALYLCASSLDGRGWVGELFFGEGSRLTVL.

The CDR3 spells CASSLVVRANYGYTF. CDR3 in DNA: TGTGCCAGCAGCTTAGTCGTCAGGGCAAACTATGGCTACACCTTC. The chain combines TRBV7-9 with TRBJ1-2; D may be TRBD1 (5 bases). Germline CDR1 and CDR2: SEHNR and FQNEAQ (reference sequence). The CDR3 loop spans 15 amino acids. Trimming shortened V by 1 base and J by 2 bases, and 11 bases separated the two germline ends.

CDR3 DNA sequence: TGCGCCAGCAGTCAGAACGCTGAGACCCAGTACTTC. It translates to CASSQNAETQYF. The V and J genes are TRBV5-1 and TRBJ2-5; no clear D gene. This CDR3 is built from 12 residues. Per germline, CDR1 SGHRS and CDR2 YFSETQ. V lost 5 bases to trimming and J lost 5 bases, with 10 bases between them.

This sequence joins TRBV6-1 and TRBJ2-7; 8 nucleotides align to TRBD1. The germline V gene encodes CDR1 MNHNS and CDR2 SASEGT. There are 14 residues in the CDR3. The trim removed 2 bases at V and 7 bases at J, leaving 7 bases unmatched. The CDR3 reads CASSERQGPREQYF. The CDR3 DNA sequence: TGTGCCAGCAGTGAACGACAGGGGCCGAGGGAGCAGTACTTC.

The CDR3 sequence is CASTLSPGPGGTQYF. DNA for the CDR3: TGTGCCAGTACTCTTTCGCCAGGGCCAGGCGGGACCCAGTACTTC. This chain connects TRBV19 to TRBJ2-5, with D tentatively TRBD1 (5 bases). The length of the CDR3 is 15 residues. V lost 7 bases, J lost 7 bases, and 22 bases lay in between. Germline V gene data show CDR1 as LNHDA and CDR2 as SQIVND (reference sequence).

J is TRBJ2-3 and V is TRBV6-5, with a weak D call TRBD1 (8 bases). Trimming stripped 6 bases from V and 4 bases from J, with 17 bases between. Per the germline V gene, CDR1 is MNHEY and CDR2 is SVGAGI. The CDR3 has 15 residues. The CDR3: CASRGGQGGADTQYF. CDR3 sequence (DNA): TGTGCCAGCAGGGGAGGACAGGGAGGGGCAGATACGCAGTATTTT.

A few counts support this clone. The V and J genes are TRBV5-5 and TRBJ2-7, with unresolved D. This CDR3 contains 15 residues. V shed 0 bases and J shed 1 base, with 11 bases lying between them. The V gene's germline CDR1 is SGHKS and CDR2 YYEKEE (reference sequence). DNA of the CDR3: TGTGCCAGCAGCTTGGCCGGCACTTTATCCTACGAGCAGTACTTC. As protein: CASSLAGTLSYEQYF.

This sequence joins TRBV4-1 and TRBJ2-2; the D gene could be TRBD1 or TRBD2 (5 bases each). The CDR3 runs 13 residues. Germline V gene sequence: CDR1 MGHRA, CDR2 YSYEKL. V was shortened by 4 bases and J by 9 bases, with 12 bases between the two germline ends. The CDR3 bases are TGCGCCAGCAGCCCAGGGACGGAAAGGGAGCTGTTTTTT. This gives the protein CASSPGTERELFF.

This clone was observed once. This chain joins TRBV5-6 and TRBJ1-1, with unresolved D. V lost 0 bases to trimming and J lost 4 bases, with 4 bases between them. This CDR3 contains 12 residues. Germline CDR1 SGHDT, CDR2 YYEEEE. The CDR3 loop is CASSLVGTEAFF. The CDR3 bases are TGTGCCAGCAGCTTGGTCGGCACTGAAGCTTTCTTT.

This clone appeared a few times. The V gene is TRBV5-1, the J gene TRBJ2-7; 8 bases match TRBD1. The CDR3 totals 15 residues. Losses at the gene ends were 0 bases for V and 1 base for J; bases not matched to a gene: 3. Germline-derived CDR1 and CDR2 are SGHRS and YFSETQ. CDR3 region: CASSLARTGSYEQYF. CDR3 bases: TGCGCCAGCAGCTTGGCGCGGACAGGGTCCTACGAGCAGTACTTC.

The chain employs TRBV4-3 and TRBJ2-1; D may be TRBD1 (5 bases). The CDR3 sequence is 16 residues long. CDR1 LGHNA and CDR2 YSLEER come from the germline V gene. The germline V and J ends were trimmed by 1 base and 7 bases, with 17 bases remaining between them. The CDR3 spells CASSQVGLGPGNEQFF. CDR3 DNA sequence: TGCGCCAGCAGCCAAGTAGGGCTGGGGCCTGGGAATGAGCAGTTCTTC.

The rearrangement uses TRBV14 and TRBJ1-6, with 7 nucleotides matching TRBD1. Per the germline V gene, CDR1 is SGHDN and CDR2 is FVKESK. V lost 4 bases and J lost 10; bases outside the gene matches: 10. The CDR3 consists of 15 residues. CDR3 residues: CASSRTPGQTSPLHF. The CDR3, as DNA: TGTGCCAGCAGCCGAACCCCGGGACAGACCTCACCCCTCCACTTT.

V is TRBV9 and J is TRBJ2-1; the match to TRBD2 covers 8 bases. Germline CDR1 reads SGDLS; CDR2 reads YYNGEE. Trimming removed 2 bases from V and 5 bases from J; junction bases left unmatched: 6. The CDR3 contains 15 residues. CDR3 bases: TGTGCCAGCAGCGTTCTCGGGGGGGCAAACAATGAGCAGTTCTTC. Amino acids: CASSVLGGANNEQFF.

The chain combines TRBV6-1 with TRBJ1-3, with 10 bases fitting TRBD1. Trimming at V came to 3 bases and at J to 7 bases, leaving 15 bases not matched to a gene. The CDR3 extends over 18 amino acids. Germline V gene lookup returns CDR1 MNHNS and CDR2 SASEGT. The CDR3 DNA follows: TGTGCCAGCAGTGATTATTGGACGGGACAGGGGCGCGGGAACACCATATATTTT. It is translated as CASSDYWTGQGRGNTIYF.

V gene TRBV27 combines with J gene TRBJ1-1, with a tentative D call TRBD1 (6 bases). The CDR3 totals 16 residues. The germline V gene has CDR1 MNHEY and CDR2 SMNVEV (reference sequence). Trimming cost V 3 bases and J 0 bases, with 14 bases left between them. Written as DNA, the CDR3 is TGTGCCAGCAGTTTGCGGGGGGCCCGGATGAACACTGAAGCTTTCTTT. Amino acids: CASSLRGARMNTEAFF.